This T cell receptor (beta chain) was identified during a study of cytomegalovirus exposure and HLA in healthy donors. Healthy bone marrow donors supplied every sample. Vbeta (60) and Jbeta (13) primers were used in the PCR. Sequenced by immunoSEQ multiplex PCR; TCRdb stores in-frame clones only, minus some. The sample consists of roughly 150,000 clones, roughly 81% of them appearing once. Trimming took off 1 base at V and 9 bases at J, with 20 bases between the two ends. The V gene's germline CDR1 is SGHTA and CDR2 FQGNSA. The CDR3 consists of 16 residues. This clone was found a few times. Antigen specificity is unknown. Study findings and constraints: Analysis was carried out at a later point, and it linked a missense DCLRE1C variant to TCR beta V- and J-gene trimming. In the analysis, some V segments, TRBV6-2 and TRBV6-3 included, were excluded as indistinguishable. It was approximately 150 TCR beta chains that were listed as cytomegalovirus-associated.

V and J are TRBV7-2 and TRBJ2-3; maybe TRBD2 (6 bases). The clonotype comes from a woman aged 18-29 years in good health and CMV-seronegative. The sample was PBMCs. The CDR3 DNA sequence: TGTGCCAGCAGCTTAGTCGGAGGATCCCGGGCGGGGACGCAGTATTTT. Protein sequence: CASSLVGGSRAGTQYF.